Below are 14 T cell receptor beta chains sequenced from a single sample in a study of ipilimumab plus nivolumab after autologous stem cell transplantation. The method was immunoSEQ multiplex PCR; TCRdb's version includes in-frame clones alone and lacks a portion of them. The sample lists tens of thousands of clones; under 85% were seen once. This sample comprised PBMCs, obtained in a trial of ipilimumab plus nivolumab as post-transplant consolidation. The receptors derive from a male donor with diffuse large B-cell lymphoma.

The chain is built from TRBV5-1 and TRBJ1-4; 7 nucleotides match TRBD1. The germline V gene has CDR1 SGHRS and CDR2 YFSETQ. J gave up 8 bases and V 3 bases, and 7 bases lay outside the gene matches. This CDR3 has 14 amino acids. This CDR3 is CASSSQGVGEKLFF. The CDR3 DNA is TGCGCCAGCAGCTCTCAGGGGGTGGGAGAAAAACTGTTTTTT. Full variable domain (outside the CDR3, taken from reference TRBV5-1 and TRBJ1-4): KAGVTQTPRYLIKTRGQQVTLSCSPISGHRSVSWYQQTPGQGLQFLFEYFSETQRNKGNFPGRFSGRQFSNSRSEMNVSTLELGDSALYLCASSSQGVGEKLFFGSGTQLSVL.

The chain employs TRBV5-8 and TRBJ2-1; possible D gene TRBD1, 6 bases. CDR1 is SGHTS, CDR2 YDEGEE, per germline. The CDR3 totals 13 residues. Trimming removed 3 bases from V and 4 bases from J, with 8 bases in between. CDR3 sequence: CASSSQGYNEQFF. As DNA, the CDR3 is TGTGCCAGCAGCTCACAGGGATACAATGAGCAGTTCTTC.

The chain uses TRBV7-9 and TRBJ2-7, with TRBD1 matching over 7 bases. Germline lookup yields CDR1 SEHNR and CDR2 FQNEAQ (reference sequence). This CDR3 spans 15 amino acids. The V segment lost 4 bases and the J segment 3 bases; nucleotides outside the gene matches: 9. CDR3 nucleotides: TGTGCCAGCAGCTCTCAGGGGACAGTTCTCTACGAGCAGTACTTC. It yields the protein CASSSQGTVLYEQYF.

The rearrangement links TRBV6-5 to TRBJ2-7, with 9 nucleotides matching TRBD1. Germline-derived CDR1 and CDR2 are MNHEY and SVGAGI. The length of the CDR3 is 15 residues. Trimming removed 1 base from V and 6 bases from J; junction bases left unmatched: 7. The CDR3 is CASSYYGTGPREQYF. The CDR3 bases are TGTGCCAGCAGTTACTACGGGACAGGGCCCCGCGAGCAGTACTTC.

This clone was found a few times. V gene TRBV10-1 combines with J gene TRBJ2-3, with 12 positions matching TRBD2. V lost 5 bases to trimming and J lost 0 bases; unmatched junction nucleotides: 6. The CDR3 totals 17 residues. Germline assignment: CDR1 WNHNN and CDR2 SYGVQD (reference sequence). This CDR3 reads CASSPTSGGLSTDTQYF. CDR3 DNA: TGCGCCAGCAGTCCGACTAGCGGGGGACTTAGCACAGATACGCAGTATTTT.

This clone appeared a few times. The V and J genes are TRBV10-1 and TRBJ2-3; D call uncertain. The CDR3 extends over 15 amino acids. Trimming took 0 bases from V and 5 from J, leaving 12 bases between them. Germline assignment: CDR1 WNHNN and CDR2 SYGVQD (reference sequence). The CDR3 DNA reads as TGCGCCAGCAGTGAGTCACAAGTCCCACTAGATACGCAGTATTTT. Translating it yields CASSESQVPLDTQYF.

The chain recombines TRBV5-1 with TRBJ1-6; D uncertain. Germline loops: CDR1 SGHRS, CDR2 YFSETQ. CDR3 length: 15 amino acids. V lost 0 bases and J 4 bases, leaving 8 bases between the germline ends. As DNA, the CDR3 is TGCGCCAGCAGCTTGGTAGGACCTTATAATTCACCCCTCCACTTT. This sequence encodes CASSLVGPYNSPLHF. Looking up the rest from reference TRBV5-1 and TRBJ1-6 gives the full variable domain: KAGVTQTPRYLIKTRGQQVTLSCSPISGHRSVSWYQQTPGQGLQFLFEYFSETQRNKGNFPGRFSGRQFSNSRSEMNVSTLELGDSALYLCASSLVGPYNSPLHFGNGTRLTVT.

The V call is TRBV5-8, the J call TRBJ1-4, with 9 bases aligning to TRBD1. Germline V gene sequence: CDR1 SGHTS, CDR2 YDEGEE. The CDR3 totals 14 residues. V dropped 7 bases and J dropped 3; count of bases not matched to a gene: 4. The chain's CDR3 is CASGRTGANEKLFF. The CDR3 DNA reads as TGTGCCAGCGGCCGGACAGGGGCTAATGAAAAACTGTTTTTT.

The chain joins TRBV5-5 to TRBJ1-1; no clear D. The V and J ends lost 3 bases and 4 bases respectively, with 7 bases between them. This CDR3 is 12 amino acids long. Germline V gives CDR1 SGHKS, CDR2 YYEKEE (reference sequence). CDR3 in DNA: TGTGCCAGCAGCTACGTTTCCACTGAAGCTTTCTTT. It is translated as CASSYVSTEAFF.

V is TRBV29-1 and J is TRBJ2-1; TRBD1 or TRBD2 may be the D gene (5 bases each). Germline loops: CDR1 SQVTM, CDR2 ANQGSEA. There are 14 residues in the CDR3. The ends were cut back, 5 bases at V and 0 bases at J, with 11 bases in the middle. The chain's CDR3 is CSVWGSSSYNEQFF. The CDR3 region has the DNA TGCAGCGTTTGGGGGAGCAGCTCCTACAATGAGCAGTTCTTC.

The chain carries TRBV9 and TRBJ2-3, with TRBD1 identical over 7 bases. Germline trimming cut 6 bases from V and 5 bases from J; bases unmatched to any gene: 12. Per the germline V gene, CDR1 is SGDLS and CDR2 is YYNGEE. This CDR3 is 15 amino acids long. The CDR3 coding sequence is TGTGCCAGCATCGGTGGGACAGAAGTATTAGATACGCAGTATTTT. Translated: CASIGGTEVLDTQYF. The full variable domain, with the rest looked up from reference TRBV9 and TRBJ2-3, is DSGVTQTPKHLITATGQRVTLRCSPRSGDLSVYWYQQSLDQGLQFLIQYYNGEERAKGNILERFSAQQFPDLHSELNLSSLELGDSALYFCASIGGTEVLDTQYFGPGTRLTVL.

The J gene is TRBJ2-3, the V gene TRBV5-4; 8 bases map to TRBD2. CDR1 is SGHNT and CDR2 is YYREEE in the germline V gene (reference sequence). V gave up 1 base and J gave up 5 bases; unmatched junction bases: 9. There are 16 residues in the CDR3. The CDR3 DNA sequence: TGTGCCAGCAGCTTGATAGGCGGGGGGCCCAGAGATACGCAGTATTTT. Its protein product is CASSLIGGGPRDTQYF.

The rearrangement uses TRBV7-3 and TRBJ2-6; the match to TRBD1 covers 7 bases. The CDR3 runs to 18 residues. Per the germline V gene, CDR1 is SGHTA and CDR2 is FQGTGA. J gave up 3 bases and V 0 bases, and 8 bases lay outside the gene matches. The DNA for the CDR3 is TGTGCCAGCAGCTTAACGGTAGGGGGCGTTGGTGGGGCCAACGTCCTGACTTTC. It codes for CASSLTVGGVGGANVLTF.

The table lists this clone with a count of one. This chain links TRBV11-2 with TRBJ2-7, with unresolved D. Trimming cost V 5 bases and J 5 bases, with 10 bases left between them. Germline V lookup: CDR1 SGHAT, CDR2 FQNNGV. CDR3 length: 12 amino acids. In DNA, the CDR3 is TGTGCCAGCAGCCTTAGATCCGACGAGCAGTACTTC. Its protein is CASSLRSDEQYF. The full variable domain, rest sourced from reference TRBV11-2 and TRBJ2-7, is EAGVAQSPRYKIIEKRQSVAFWCNPISGHATLYWYQQILGQGPKLLIQFQNNGVVDDSQLPKDRFSAERLKGVDSTLKIQPAKLEDSAVYLCASSLRSDEQYFGPGTRLTVT.